Listed here are 21 T cell receptor beta chains from one sample, sequenced in a study of CD8 T cells in Susac syndrome. RNA, at roughly 0.45 to 1 ug, was reverse transcribed with random hexamers. TCRdb itself ran the immunoSEQ multiplex PCR reads through MiXCR, one entry per CDR3 protein. The data show around 230,000 distinct CDR3 sequences, 90% to 97% seen once. What was sequenced was CD4+ T cells from PBMCs. Every receptor here comes from a human donor with Susac syndrome.

The genes are TRBV4-1 and TRBJ2-7; 8 bases fit TRBD2. The CDR3 has 17 residues. Germline values: CDR1 MGHRA, CDR2 YSYEKL. With V trimmed by 1 base and J by 3 bases, 11 bases remained unmatched. The CDR3 region has the DNA TGCGCCAGCAGCCAAGGTACTCGGACTAGCTCCTTCTACGAGCAGTACTTC. Translating gives CASSQGTRTSSFYEQYF.

The rearrangement uses TRBV9 and TRBJ2-7, with 7 bases fitting TRBD2. CDR1 SGDLS and CDR2 YYNGEE come from the germline V gene. The junction had 5 bases not matched to a gene; V was cut back by 0 bases and J by 2 bases. This CDR3 has 15 residues. The CDR3 loop is CASSVGPGLAYEQYF. The CDR3 DNA reads TGTGCCAGCAGCGTAGGCCCCGGACTAGCCTACGAGCAGTACTTC.

In this sample, this clonotype turned up once. The chain employs TRBV29-1 and TRBJ2-3; 8 nucleotides align to TRBD2. The germline CDR1 and CDR2 sequences are SQVTM and ANQGSEA. This CDR3 contains 14 residues. Trimming removed 4 bases from V and 0 bases from J; junction bases left unmatched: 3. CDR3 amino acids: CSVGASGSTDTQYF. As DNA, the CDR3 is TGCAGCGTTGGTGCTAGCGGGAGCACAGATACGCAGTATTTT.

The chain carries TRBV15 and TRBJ2-1; 12 nucleotides agree with TRBD2. CDR1 LNHNV and CDR2 YYDKDF come from the germline V gene (reference sequence). V gave up 2 bases and J gave up 6 bases; unmatched junction bases: 11. This CDR3 contains 18 residues. The CDR3 protein is CATSRRITSGRNLNEQFF. The CDR3 DNA reads TGTGCCACCAGCAGACGTATAACTAGCGGGAGGAACCTCAATGAGCAGTTCTTC. The variable domain in full, with the rest retrieved from reference TRBV15 and TRBJ2-1, is DAMVIQNPRYQVTQFGKPVTLSCSQTLNHNVMYWYQQKSSQAPKLLFHYYDKDFNNEADTPDNFQSRRPNTSFCFLDIRSPGLGDTAMYLCATSRRITSGRNLNEQFFGPGTRLTVL.

The CDR3 spells CASRPSGSRIDTQYF. CDR3 DNA: TGTGCCAGCAGACCTAGCGGGAGCAGAATAGATACGCAGTATTTT. The rearrangement uses TRBV6-6 and TRBJ2-3; 10 nucleotides line up with TRBD2. Germline V gene data show CDR1 as MNHNY and CDR2 as SVGAGI (reference sequence). With V trimmed by 6 bases and J by 5 bases, 8 bases remained unmatched. This CDR3 spans 15 amino acids.

In this sample, this clonotype turned up once. This chain connects TRBV7-9 to TRBJ2-7, with 7 bases fitting TRBD2. The CDR3 is 14 residues long. V gave up 5 bases and J gave up 7 bases; unmatched junction bases: 11. CDR1 and CDR2 from the germline V gene are SEHNR and FQNEAQ (reference sequence). As DNA, the CDR3 is TGTGCCAGCAGCATACTAGCGTCAGGGTCGGAGCAGTACTTC. Its protein is CASSILASGSEQYF. The variable domain in full, with the rest retrieved from reference TRBV7-9 and TRBJ2-7, is DTGVSQNPRHKITKRGQNVTFRCDPISEHNRLYWYRQTLGQGPEFLTYFQNEAQLEKSRLLSDRFSAERPKGSFSTLEIQRTEQGDSAMYLCASSILASGSEQYFGPGTRLTVT.

This chain connects TRBV29-1 to TRBJ2-1; perhaps TRBD1 as D (6 bases). Trimming stripped 5 bases from V and 7 bases from J, with 12 bases between. Germline CDR1 and CDR2: SQVTM and ANQGSEA. This CDR3 spans 12 amino acids. CDR3 region: CSVSSGANEQFF. CDR3 DNA: TGCAGCGTTTCTTCAGGGGCGAATGAGCAGTTCTTC.

The CDR3 DNA is TGTGCCAGCATGTCCCCTAACGGGGACGGCTACACCTTC. Translated: CASMSPNGDGYTF. This chain connects TRBV11-3 to TRBJ1-2; TRBD1 is a possible D gene (5 bases). With 7 bases removed from V and 8 bases from J, the gap between germline ends came to 17 bases. Germline lookup yields CDR1 SGHNT and CDR2 YENEEA. This CDR3 has 13 residues. The whole variable domain, remainder taken from reference TRBV11-3 and TRBJ1-2, is EAGVVQSPRYKIIEKKQPVAFWCNPISGHNTLYWYLQNLGQGPELLIRYENEEAVDDSQLPKDRFSAERLKGVDSTLKIQPAELGDSAVYLCASMSPNGDGYTFGSGTRLTVV.

V usage is TRBV20-1 and J usage is TRBJ1-1, with D possibly matching TRBD1 (6 bases). This CDR3 region has 13 residues. The germline V gene encodes CDR1 DFQATT and CDR2 SNEGSKA (reference sequence). With 7 bases removed from V and 0 bases from J, the gap between germline ends came to 12 bases. The CDR3 loop is CSVPGVLNTEAFF. In DNA form, the CDR3 reads TGCAGTGTCCCAGGGGTTCTGAACACTGAAGCTTTCTTT.

The J gene is TRBJ1-5, the V gene TRBV30, with TRBD1 matching over 10 bases. V lost 2 bases, J lost 9 bases, and 4 bases stayed unmatched. The CDR3 covers 13 residues. Germline V gene data show CDR1 as GTSNPN and CDR2 as SVGIG (reference sequence). CDR3 nucleotide sequence: TGTGCCTGGAGTCCCAGGGACAGGGGGCCCCAGCATTTT. Its protein is CAWSPRDRGPQHF.

The J gene is TRBJ1-1, the V gene TRBV7-3; 9 nucleotides match TRBD1. J gave up 7 bases and V 2 bases, and 2 bases lay outside the gene matches. The CDR3 consists of 13 residues. The germline V gene has CDR1 SGHTA and CDR2 FQGTGA. CDR3 DNA sequence: TGTGCCAGCAGCTTATCGGGACAGGGTGAAGCTTTCTTT. As protein: CASSLSGQGEAFF.

The chain recombines TRBV4-1 with TRBJ2-5; D perhaps matches TRBD2 (5 bases). This CDR3 comprises 15 residues. The V gene lost 2 bases and the J gene lost 5 bases, with 15 bases spanning the gap. Looked up from germline, CDR1 is MGHRA and CDR2 is YSYEKL. As DNA, the CDR3 is TGCGCCAGCAGCCAAACATATGAGGGATGGGAGACCCAGTACTTC. Protein sequence: CASSQTYEGWETQYF.

The chain combines TRBV15 with TRBJ1-2, with unresolved D. Germline-derived CDR1 and CDR2 are LNHNV and YYDKDF (reference sequence). The CDR3 consists of 16 residues. V gave up 1 base and J gave up 5 bases, with 17 bases separating them. CDR3 in amino acids: CATSRGGTAGPYGYTF. Written as DNA, the CDR3 is TGTGCCACCAGCAGAGGCGGAACAGCCGGTCCATATGGCTACACCTTC.

The count of this clonotype is one. The V and J genes are TRBV30 and TRBJ2-1, with a possible D match to TRBD2 (5 bases). There are 13 residues in the CDR3. Germline V gives CDR1 GTSNPN, CDR2 SVGIG (reference sequence). The ends were cut back, 4 bases at V and 8 bases at J, with 15 bases in the middle. The CDR3 DNA is TGTGCCTGGACCCGATGGACTGGCGATGAGCAGTTCTTC. Protein sequence: CAWTRWTGDEQFF. The variable domain in full, with the rest retrieved from reference TRBV30 and TRBJ2-1, is SQTIHQWPATLVQPVGSPLSLECTVEGTSNPNLYWYRQAAGRGLQLLFYSVGIGQISSEVPQNLSASRPQDRQFILSSKKLLLSDSGFYLCAWTRWTGDEQFFGPGTRLTVL.

The chain joins TRBV7-2 to TRBJ2-1, with D tentatively TRBD2 (5 bases). The V and J ends lost 4 bases and 10 bases respectively, with 14 bases between them. The CDR3 covers 13 residues. CDR1 is SGHTA, CDR2 FQGNSA, per germline. CDR3 residues: CASSSQETTEQFF. The CDR3 bases are TGTGCCAGCAGCTCCCAGGAGACTACCGAGCAGTTCTTC. Drawing the rest from reference TRBV7-2 and TRBJ2-1, the complete variable domain is GAGVSQSPSNKVTEKGKDVELRCDPISGHTALYWYRQSLGQGLEFLIYFQGNSAPDKSGLPSDRFSAERTGGSVSTLTIQRTQQEDSAVYLCASSSQETTEQFFGPGTRLTVL.

J is TRBJ2-3 and V is TRBV20-1; D is unclear. Trimming pared 5 bases from V and 2 bases from J, leaving 5 bases between. This CDR3 is 11 amino acids long. CDR1 is DFQATT, CDR2 SNEGSKA, per germline (reference sequence). The CDR3 bases are TGCAGTGCTTACTACACAGATACGCAGTATTTT. Its translation: CSAYYTDTQYF.

This chain links TRBV2 with TRBJ2-2; weak D call: TRBD2 (6 bases). The CDR3 has 14 amino acids. The germline V gene encodes CDR1 SNHLY and CDR2 FYNNEI. The V gene lost 4 bases and the J gene lost 6 bases, with 12 bases spanning the gap. The CDR3 sequence is CASSVKPGAGELFF. DNA of the CDR3: TGTGCCAGCAGTGTGAAGCCGGGGGCCGGGGAGCTGTTTTTT.

Here the CDR3 DNA reads TGTGCCAGCAGCTCCTCAGTAGGCCGGGGCTATGGCTACACCTTC. It specifies CASSSSVGRGYGYTF. This chain joins TRBV7-9 and TRBJ1-2; D unresolved. Trimming shortened V by 4 bases and J by 4 bases, and 16 bases separated the two germline ends. Per germline, CDR1 SEHNR and CDR2 FQNEAQ (reference sequence). The CDR3 spans 15 residues. The full variable domain, rest sourced from reference TRBV7-9 and TRBJ1-2, is DTGVSQNPRHKITKRGQNVTFRCDPISEHNRLYWYRQTLGQGPEFLTYFQNEAQLEKSRLLSDRFSAERPKGSFSTLEIQRTEQGDSAMYLCASSSSVGRGYGYTFGSGTRLTVV.

The J gene is TRBJ2-5, the V gene TRBV6-5, with 8 bases lining up with TRBD1. Unmatched junction bases numbered 8, after V lost 0 bases and J lost 5 bases. CDR1 MNHEY and CDR2 SVGAGI come from the germline V gene. CDR3 length: 16 residues. Here the CDR3 DNA reads TGTGCCAGCAGTTACTCGGGGGCAGGGGGCTGGGAGACCCAGTACTTC. This codes for CASSYSGAGGWETQYF.

This chain links TRBV12-3 or TRBV12-4 with TRBJ2-7; D is undetermined. The CDR3 totals 14 residues. V was pared by 2 bases and J by 3 bases, with 11 bases between. The CDR3 coding sequence is TGTGCCAGCAGTTTACGCTACAAGAACTACGAGCAGTACTTC. Its protein product is CASSLRYKNYEQYF.

The chain combines TRBV12-5 with TRBJ2-7; D tentatively reads TRBD1 or TRBD2 (5 bases each). The CDR3 consists of 13 residues. V was clipped by 5 bases and J by 7 bases, with 15 bases between them. Germline CDR1 reads LGHNT; CDR2 reads FRNRAP. The CDR3 DNA is TGTGCTAGTGGTCTGGGGACGAAGGGAGAGCAGTACTTC. Protein: CASGLGTKGEQYF.